The 17 T cell receptor beta chains presented below share a single source sample, sequenced in a study of blood T cells in healthy people across ages. For the second PCR, which ran for about 6 to 11 cycles, a sample-barcoded 5' primer and a J-beta primer mix were used. From the 5' RACE reads, TCRdb called clonotypes with MiXCR, one entry per CDR3 protein. The sample has just over 800,000 distinct CDR3 sequences, 60% to 80% seen once. Sequencing used blood. The receptors were sampled from a man aged 25-45 years in good health.

V and J are TRBV4-2 and TRBJ2-3; D is possibly TRBD2 (6 bases). The germline CDR1 and CDR2 sequences are LGHNA and YNFKEQ. The CDR3 contains 17 residues. The V end lost 0 bases, the J end lost 3 bases, and 16 bases lay between the germline ends. The CDR3, as DNA: TGTGCCAGCAGCCAAGACCCCGTCCAGGGAGGAACAGATACGCAGTATTTT. Translated, it gives CASSQDPVQGGTDTQYF.

The CDR3 reads CASRPSGSSDTQYF. In DNA form, the CDR3 reads TGTGCCAGCAGGCCTAGCGGGAGTTCAGATACGCAGTATTTT. This chain joins TRBV28 and TRBJ2-3; 10 nucleotides line up with TRBD2. This CDR3 region has 14 residues. Trimming removed 6 bases from V and 4 bases from J; junction bases left unmatched: 4. Germline CDR1 and CDR2: MDHEN and SYDVKM.

This chain joins TRBV20-1 and TRBJ1-2, with D possibly matching TRBD1 (5 bases). Per the germline V gene, CDR1 is DFQATT and CDR2 is SNEGSKA (reference sequence). The CDR3 covers 17 residues. The germline V and J ends were trimmed by 1 base and 6 bases, with 24 bases remaining between them. The CDR3 is CSARGSGRAGTANGYTF. The CDR3 region has the DNA TGCAGTGCTAGAGGATCGGGCCGGGCGGGGACGGCCAATGGCTACACCTTC.

The chain couples TRBV28 to TRBJ2-1, with 8 bases identical to TRBD2. J was trimmed by 0 bases and V by 6 bases; bases with no gene match: 4. The CDR3 contains 15 residues. Germline-derived CDR1 and CDR2 are MDHEN and SYDVKM. CDR3 nucleotides: TGTGCCAGCAGATACCTAGCGGGCTCCTACAATGAGCAGTTCTTC. Translated: CASRYLAGSYNEQFF.

This clonotype has a handful of counts. CDR3 sequence (DNA): TGCAGTGCTGTCGAGGGGCCCCTCTCTGGGGCCAACGTCCTGACTTTC. This gives the protein CSAVEGPLSGANVLTF. The rearrangement links TRBV20-1 to TRBJ2-6; perhaps D is TRBD1 or TRBD2 (5 bases each). The germline gives CDR1 DFQATT, CDR2 SNEGSKA (reference sequence). The V and J ends lost 5 bases and 0 bases respectively, with 14 bases between them. This CDR3 comprises 16 residues.

This chain links TRBV6-2 or TRBV6-3 with TRBJ2-7; 9 nucleotides match TRBD1. Germline V lookup: CDR1 MNHEY, CDR2 SVGEGT. This CDR3 is built from 19 residues. Trimming took 2 bases from V and 3 from J; bases not matched to a gene: 17. CDR3 nucleotide sequence: TGTGCCAGCAGTTACCCCGCGCGATCGGACAGGGGAAACAGCTACGAGCAGTACTTC. This translates into CASSYPARSDRGNSYEQYF.

The chain carries TRBV28 and TRBJ2-4; 11 bases align to TRBD2. Losses at the gene ends were 4 bases for V and 2 bases for J; bases not matched to a gene: 4. The CDR3 is 16 amino acids. Germline lookup yields CDR1 MDHEN and CDR2 SYDVKM. The CDR3 bases are TGTGCCAGCAGTTCCTTAGCGGGGGGGCCCAAAAACATTCAGTACTTC. Encoded protein: CASSSLAGGPKNIQYF.

This clonotype turned up a few times. This chain uses TRBV13 with TRBJ1-2, with D unresolved. Germline V gives CDR1 PRHDT, CDR2 FYEKMQ (reference sequence). The CDR3 is 15 residues long. With 5 bases removed from V and 2 bases from J, the gap between germline ends came to 15 bases. In DNA form, the CDR3 reads TGTGCCAGCAGCGAACTGGGGAGGCCAAACTATGGCTACACCTTC. Its translation: CASSELGRPNYGYTF.

The chain recombines TRBV2 with TRBJ1-2; TRBD1 is a possible D gene (5 bases). CDR1 is SNHLY and CDR2 is FYNNEI in the germline V gene. This CDR3 has 14 residues. V was trimmed by 9 bases and J by 2 bases, leaving 16 bases between them. The chain's CDR3 is CARRAQGSNYGYTF. The CDR3 DNA is TGTGCCAGACGGGCGCAGGGATCCAACTATGGCTACACCTTC.

The gene calls are TRBV4-3 and TRBJ2-2; 7 bases agree with TRBD1. Per germline, CDR1 LGHNA and CDR2 YSLEER. This CDR3 is built from 16 residues. The trim removed 4 bases at V and 3 bases at J, leaving 8 bases unmatched. The CDR3 coding sequence is TGCGCCAGCAGCCCCCAACCGGGACAGTACACCGGGGAGCTGTTTTTT. Translation gives CASSPQPGQYTGELFF.

The genes are TRBV7-8 and TRBJ2-3; 8 bases fit TRBD2. The V segment lost 5 bases and the J segment 2 bases; nucleotides outside the gene matches: 9. CDR1 and CDR2 (germline): SGHVS, FQNEAQ. The CDR3 totals 16 residues. CDR3 residues: CASSLRAGANTDTQYF. The CDR3 DNA is TGTGCCAGCAGCCTACGAGCGGGGGCCAACACAGATACGCAGTATTTT.

The J gene is TRBJ1-2, the V gene TRBV20-1, with D tentatively TRBD1 (6 bases). The CDR3 covers 13 residues. V lost 2 bases and J 8 bases, leaving 15 bases between the germline ends. The germline V gene has CDR1 DFQATT and CDR2 SNEGSKA (reference sequence). This CDR3 reads CSARWGRGDGYTF. The DNA of the CDR3 is TGCAGTGCTAGATGGGGCAGGGGAGACGGCTACACCTTC.

The chain combines TRBV4-2 with TRBJ2-3; D ambiguous. The CDR3 sequence is 13 residues long. V lost 3 bases, J lost 6 bases, and 10 bases lay in between. Germline V gives CDR1 LGHNA, CDR2 YNFKEQ. The CDR3 spells CASSQISGDTQYF. CDR3 nucleotide sequence: TGTGCCAGCAGCCAGATTTCCGGGGATACGCAGTATTTT.

V usage is TRBV13 and J usage is TRBJ2-5; D gene ambiguous. TRBJ2-7 matches the DNA end more closely, so the J call is doubtful. The CDR3 totals 12 residues. The germline V gene encodes CDR1 PRHDT and CDR2 FYEKMQ (reference sequence). CDR3 region: CASSFGEYEQYF. The CDR3 coding sequence is TGTGCCAGCAGTTTTGGGGAATACGAGCAGTACTTC.

A few counts support this clonotype. The V and J genes are TRBV29-1 and TRBJ2-1; D uncertain. This CDR3 is 13 amino acids long. Germline CDR1 reads SQVTM; CDR2 reads ANQGSEA. The CDR3 nucleotides are TGCAGTGTCGACAAGAGCTCCTACAATGAGCAGTTCTTC. Translation gives CSVDKSSYNEQFF.

The gene calls are TRBV4-2 and TRBJ1-2; no clear D. This CDR3 is built from 17 residues. The germline V gene has CDR1 LGHNA and CDR2 YNFKEQ. The germline V and J ends were trimmed by 0 bases and 4 bases, with 18 bases remaining between them. The CDR3 protein is CASSQDARSDPFYGYTF. The CDR3 coding sequence is TGTGCCAGCAGCCAAGATGCCCGAAGCGACCCCTTCTATGGCTACACCTTC.

This clonotype occurred a few times. The rearrangement joins TRBV7-9 to TRBJ1-5, with no clear D. Germline CDR1 is SEHNR and CDR2 is FQNEAQ (reference sequence). Trimming took off 5 bases at V and 10 bases at J, with 12 bases between the two ends. CDR3 length: 12 residues. The CDR3 loop reads CASSNSEGPQHF. The CDR3 DNA sequence: TGTGCCAGCAGCAATTCCGAGGGACCCCAGCATTTT.